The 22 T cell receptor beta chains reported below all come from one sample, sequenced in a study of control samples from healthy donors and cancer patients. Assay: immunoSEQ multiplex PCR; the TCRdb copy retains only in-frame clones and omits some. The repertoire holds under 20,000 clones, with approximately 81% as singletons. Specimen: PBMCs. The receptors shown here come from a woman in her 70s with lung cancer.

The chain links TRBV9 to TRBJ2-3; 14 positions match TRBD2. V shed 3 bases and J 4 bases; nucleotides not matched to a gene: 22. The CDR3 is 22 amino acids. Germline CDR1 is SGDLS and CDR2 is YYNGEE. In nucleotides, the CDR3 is TGTGCCAGCAGCGACCCTGACACTACCCCGGGACTAGCGGGAGATGTGCCAGATACGCAGTATTTT. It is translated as CASSDPDTTPGLAGDVPDTQYF.

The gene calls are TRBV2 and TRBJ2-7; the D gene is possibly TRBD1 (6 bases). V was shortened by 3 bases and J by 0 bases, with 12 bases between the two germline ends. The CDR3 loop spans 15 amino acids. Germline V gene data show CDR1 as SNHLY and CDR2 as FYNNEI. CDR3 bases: TGTGCCAGCAGTGACGAGCAGGGGTCCTCCTACGAGCAGTACTTC. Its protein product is CASSDEQGSSYEQYF.

For the CDR3, the DNA is TGTGCCAGCAGCTTAGGGGCGGGAGCGGATGAGACCCAGTACTTC. Protein: CASSLGAGADETQYF. The rearrangement joins TRBV7-8 to TRBJ2-5; 7 bases line up with TRBD2. The CDR3 covers 15 residues. Germline V gene lookup returns CDR1 SGHVS and CDR2 FQNEAQ. The V and J ends lost 1 base and 5 bases, in that order; junction bases with no gene match: 7.

The CDR3 sequence: CASSSNPLETQYF. The CDR3 DNA sequence: TGTGCCAGCAGTTCAAACCCCTTGGAGACCCAGTACTTC. This chain links TRBV27 with TRBJ2-5; D is uncertain. Trimming left V 4 bases short and J 5 bases short, with 11 bases between. The CDR3 contains 13 residues. CDR1 MNHEY and CDR2 SMNVEV come from the germline V gene (reference sequence).

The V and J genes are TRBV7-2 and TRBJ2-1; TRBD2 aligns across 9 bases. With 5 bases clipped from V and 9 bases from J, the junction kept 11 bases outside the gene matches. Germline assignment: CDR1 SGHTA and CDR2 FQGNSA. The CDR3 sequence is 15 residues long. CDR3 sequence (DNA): TGTGCCAGCAGCACCCCGGGACTAGCCAGGGGTGAGCAGTTCTTC. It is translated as CASSTPGLARGEQFF.

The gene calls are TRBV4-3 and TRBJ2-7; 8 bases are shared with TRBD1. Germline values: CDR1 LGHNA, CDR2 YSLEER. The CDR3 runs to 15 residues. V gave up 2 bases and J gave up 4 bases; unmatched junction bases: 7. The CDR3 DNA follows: TGCGCCAGCAGCCAAAGTCTGGACAGGGCTTACGAGCAGTACTTC. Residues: CASSQSLDRAYEQYF.

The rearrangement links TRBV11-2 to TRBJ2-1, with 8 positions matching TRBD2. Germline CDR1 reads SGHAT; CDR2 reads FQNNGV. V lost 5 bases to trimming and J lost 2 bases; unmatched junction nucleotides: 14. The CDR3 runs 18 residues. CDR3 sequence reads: CASSLGLGLAETYNEQFF. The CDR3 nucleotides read TGTGCCAGCAGCCTAGGTCTTGGACTAGCTGAGACCTACAATGAGCAGTTCTTC.

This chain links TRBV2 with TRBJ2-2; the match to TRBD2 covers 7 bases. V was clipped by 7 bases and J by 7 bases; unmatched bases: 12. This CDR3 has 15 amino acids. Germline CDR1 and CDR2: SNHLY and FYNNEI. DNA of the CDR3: TGTGCCAGCACCTTACTAGCGCCCAAAGGCGGGGAGCTGTTTTTT. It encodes CASTLLAPKGGELFF.

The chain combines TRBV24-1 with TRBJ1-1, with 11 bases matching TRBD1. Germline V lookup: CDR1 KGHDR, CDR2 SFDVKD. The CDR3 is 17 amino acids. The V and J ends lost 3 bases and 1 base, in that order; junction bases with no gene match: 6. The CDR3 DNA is TGTGCCACCAGTGATCTCGGGACAGGGGGAGCGAACACTGAAGCTTTCTTT. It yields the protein CATSDLGTGGANTEAFF.

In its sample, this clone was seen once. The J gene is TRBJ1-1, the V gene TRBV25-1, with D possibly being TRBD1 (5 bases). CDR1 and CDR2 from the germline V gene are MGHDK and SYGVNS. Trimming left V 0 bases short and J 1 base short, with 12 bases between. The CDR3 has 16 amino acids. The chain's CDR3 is CASSEYGRDGNTEAFF. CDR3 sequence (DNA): TGTGCCAGCAGTGAATATGGCCGGGACGGGAACACTGAAGCTTTCTTT.

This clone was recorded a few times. In DNA form, the CDR3 reads TGTGCCACCAGTGATCCGGCGGGAACAGGGGCCAACGTCCTGACTTTC. This sequence encodes CATSDPAGTGANVLTF. The chain employs TRBV24-1 and TRBJ2-6; weak D call: TRBD2 (6 bases). Germline values: CDR1 KGHDR, CDR2 SFDVKD. V gave up 3 bases and J gave up 4 bases, with 12 bases separating them. CDR3 length: 16 residues.

The CDR3 nucleotides are TGTGCCAGCAGCTTGGAGGTAGGGAATCGGAATGAGCAGTTCTTC. Its protein product is CASSLEVGNRNEQFF. This chain links TRBV5-4 with TRBJ2-1; D remains unclear. This CDR3 contains 15 residues. Trimming took 0 bases from V and 7 from J, leaving 14 bases between them. Germline-derived CDR1 and CDR2 are SGHNT and YYREEE (reference sequence).

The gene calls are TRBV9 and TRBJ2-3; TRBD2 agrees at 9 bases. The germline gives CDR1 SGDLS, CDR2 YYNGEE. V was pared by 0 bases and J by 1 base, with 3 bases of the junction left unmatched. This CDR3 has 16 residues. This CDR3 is CASSVALAGRTDTQYF. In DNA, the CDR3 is TGTGCCAGCAGCGTAGCTCTAGCGGGACGCACAGATACGCAGTATTTT. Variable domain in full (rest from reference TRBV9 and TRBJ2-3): DSGVTQTPKHLITATGQRVTLRCSPRSGDLSVYWYQQSLDQGLQFLIQYYNGEERAKGNILERFSAQQFPDLHSELNLSSLELGDSALYFCASSVALAGRTDTQYFGPGTRLTVL.

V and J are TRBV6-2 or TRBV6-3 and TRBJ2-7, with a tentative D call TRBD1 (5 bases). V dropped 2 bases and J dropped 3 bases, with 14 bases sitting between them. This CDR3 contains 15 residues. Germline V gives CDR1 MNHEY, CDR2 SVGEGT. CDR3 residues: CASSYAWGASYEQYF. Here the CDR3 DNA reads TGTGCCAGCAGTTACGCCTGGGGCGCAAGCTACGAGCAGTACTTC.

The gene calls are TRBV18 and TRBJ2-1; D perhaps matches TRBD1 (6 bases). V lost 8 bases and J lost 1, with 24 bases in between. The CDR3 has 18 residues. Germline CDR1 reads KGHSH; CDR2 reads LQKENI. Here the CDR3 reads CASIKTGGTLLSYNEQFF. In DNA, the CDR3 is TGTGCCAGCATTAAGACAGGTGGAACCCTTTTGTCCTACAATGAGCAGTTCTTC.

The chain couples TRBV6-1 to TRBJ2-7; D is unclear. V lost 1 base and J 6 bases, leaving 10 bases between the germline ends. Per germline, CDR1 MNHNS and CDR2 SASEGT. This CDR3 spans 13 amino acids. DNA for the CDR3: TGTGCCAGCAGTGAAGAAGTCGTACGCGAGCAGTACTTC. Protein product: CASSEEVVREQYF.

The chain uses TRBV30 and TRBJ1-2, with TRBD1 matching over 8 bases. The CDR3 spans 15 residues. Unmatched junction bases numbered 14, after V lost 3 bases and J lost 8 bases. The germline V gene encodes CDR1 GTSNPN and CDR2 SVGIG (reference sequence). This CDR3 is CAWRGAGGLLWGYTF. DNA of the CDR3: TGTGCCTGGAGAGGTGCAGGGGGCCTATTGTGGGGCTACACCTTC.

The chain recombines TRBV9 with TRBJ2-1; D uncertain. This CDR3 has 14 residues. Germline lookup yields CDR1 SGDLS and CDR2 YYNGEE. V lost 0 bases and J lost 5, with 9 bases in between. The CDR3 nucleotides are TGTGCCAGCAGCGTAGTTGGCCTAGACAATGAGCAGTTCTTC. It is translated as CASSVVGLDNEQFF.

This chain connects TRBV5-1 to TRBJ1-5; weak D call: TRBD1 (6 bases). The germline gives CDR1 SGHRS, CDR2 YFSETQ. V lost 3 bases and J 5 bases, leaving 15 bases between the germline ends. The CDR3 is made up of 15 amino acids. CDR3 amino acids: CASSWGAGGHQPQHF. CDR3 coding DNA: TGCGCCAGCAGCTGGGGGGCGGGGGGACATCAGCCCCAGCATTTT.

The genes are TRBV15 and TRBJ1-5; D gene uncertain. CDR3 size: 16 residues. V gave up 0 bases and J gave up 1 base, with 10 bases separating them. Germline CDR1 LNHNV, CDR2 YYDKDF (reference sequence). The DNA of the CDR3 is TGTGCCACCAGCAGAGATCGCGGTAGGAGCAATCAGCCCCAGCATTTT. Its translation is CATSRDRGRSNQPQHF.

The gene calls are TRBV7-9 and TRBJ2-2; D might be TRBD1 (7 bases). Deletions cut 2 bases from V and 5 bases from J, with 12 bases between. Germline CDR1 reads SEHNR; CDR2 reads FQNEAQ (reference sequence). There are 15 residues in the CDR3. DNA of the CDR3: TGTGCCAGCAGCTTACGCCAGGGGGGAACCGGGGAGCTGTTTTTT. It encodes CASSLRQGGTGELFF.

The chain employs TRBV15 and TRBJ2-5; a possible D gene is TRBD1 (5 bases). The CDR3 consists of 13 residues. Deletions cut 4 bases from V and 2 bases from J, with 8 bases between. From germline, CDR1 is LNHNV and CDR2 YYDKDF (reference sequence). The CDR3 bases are TGTGCCACCAGCATCCGACAGCAAGAGACCCAGTACTTC. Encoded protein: CATSIRQQETQYF. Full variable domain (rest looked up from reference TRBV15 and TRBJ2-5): DAMVIQNPRYQVTQFGKPVTLSCSQTLNHNVMYWYQQKSSQAPKLLFHYYDKDFNNEADTPDNFQSRRPNTSFCFLDIRSPGLGDTAMYLCATSIRQQETQYFGPGTRLLVL.